What follows is one T cell receptor beta chain and its context. These data originate in a study of blood T cell repertoires in COVID-19. Across the study: Both acute and convalescent COVID-19 samples were obtained from the United States, Italy and Spain. The cDNA or gDNA used as material had been derived from T cells, B-cell-depleted T cells, or PBMCs.

Authors' data handling: For nucleated cells, counts were estimated from reference gene primer amplification. Using immunoSEQ multiplex PCR, the repertoire was profiled, and TCRdb retains in-frame clones only, with some absent. V and J calls and clone size are copied from that table; D and trimming were computed from the DNA. This sample yields around 180,000 clones, of which roughly four fifths are seen a single time; approximately 12% belongs to the top ten. The V gene end was trimmed by 0 bases and the J gene end by 0 bases; junction bases not matched to a gene: 2. CDR3 length: 16 amino acids. Germline loops: CDR1 LGHNA, CDR2 YNFKEQ. Seattle enrolled patients during active infection and tracked them longitudinally.

The receptor's source is a woman of 80 years or more with COVID-19, enrolled during active disease. Source material: peripheral blood. This chain connects TRBV4-2 to TRBJ2-3; 8 bases line up with TRBD2. The CDR3 nucleotides read TGTGCCAGCAGCCAAGAGAAGCGGGGGAGCACAGATACGCAGTATTTT. As protein: CASSQEKRGSTDTQYF.